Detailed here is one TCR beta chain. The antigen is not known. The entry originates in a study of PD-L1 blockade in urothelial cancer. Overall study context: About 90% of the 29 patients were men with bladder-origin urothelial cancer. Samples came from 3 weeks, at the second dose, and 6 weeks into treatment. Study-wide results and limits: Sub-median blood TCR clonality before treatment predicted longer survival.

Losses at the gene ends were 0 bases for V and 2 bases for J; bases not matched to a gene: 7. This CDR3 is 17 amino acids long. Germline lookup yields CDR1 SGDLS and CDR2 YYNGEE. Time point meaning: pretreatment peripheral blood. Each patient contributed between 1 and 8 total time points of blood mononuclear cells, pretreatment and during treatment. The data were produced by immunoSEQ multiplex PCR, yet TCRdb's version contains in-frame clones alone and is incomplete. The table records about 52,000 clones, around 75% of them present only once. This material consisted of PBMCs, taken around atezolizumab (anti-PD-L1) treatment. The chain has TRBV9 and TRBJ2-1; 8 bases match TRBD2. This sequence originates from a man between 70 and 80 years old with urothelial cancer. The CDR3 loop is CASSVGGSGTPYNEQFF. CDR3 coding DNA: TGTGCCAGCAGCGTAGGGGGTAGCGGGACACCCTACAATGAGCAGTTCTTC. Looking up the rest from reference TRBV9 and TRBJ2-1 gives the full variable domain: DSGVTQTPKHLITATGQRVTLRCSPRSGDLSVYWYQQSLDQGLQFLIQYYNGEERAKGNILERFSAQQFPDLHSELNLSSLELGDSALYFCASSVGGSGTPYNEQFFGPGTRLTVL.